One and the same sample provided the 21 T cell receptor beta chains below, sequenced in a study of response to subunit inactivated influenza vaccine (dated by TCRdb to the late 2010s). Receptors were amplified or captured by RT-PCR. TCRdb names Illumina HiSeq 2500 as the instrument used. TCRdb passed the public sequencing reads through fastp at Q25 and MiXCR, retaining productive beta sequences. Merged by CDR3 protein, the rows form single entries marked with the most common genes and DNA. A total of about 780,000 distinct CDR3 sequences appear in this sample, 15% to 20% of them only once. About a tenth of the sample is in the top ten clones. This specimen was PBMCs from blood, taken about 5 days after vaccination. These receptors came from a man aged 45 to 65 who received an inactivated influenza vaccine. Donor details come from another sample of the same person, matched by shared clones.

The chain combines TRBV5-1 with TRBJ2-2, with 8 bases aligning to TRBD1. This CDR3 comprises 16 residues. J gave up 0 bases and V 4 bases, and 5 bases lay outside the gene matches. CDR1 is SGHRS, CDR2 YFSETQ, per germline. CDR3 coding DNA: TGCGCCAGCAGCGCAGGGACAGGTTCGAACACCGGGGAGCTGTTTTTT. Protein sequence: CASSAGTGSNTGELFF.

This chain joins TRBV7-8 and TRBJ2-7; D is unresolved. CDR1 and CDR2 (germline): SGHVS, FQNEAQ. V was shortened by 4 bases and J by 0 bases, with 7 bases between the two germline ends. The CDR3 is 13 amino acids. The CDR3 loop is CASSSHISYEQYF. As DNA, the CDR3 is TGTGCCAGCAGCTCCCACATCTCCTACGAGCAGTACTTC.

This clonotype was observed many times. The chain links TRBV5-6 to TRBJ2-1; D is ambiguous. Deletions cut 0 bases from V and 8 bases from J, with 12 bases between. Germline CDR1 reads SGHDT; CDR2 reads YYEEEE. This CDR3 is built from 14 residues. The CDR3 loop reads CASSLVYKRDEQFF. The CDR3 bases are TGTGCCAGCAGCTTGGTCTACAAGCGCGATGAGCAGTTCTTC.

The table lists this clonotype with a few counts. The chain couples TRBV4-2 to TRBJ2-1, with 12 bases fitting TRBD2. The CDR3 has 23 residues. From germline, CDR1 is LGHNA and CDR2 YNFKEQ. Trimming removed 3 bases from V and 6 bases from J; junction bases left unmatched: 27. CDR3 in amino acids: CASSHLPTSGRVQGQRKGNEQFF. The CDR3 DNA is TGTGCCAGCAGCCATTTGCCGACTAGCGGGAGAGTCCAGGGCCAACGGAAGGGCAATGAGCAGTTCTTC.

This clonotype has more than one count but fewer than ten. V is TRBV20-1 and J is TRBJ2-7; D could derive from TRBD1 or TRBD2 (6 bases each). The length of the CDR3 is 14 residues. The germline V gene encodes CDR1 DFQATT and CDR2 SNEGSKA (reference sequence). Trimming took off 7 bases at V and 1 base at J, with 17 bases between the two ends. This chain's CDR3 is CSGLRGAHSYEQYF. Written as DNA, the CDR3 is TGCAGTGGGTTAAGGGGGGCACATTCCTACGAGCAGTACTTC.

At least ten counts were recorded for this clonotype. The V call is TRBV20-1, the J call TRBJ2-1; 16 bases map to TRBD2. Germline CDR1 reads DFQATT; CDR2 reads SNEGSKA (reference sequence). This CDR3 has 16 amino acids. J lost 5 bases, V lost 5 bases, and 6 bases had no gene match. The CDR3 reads CSAWGLAGGPDNEQFF. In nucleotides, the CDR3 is TGCAGTGCTTGGGGACTAGCGGGAGGGCCTGACAATGAGCAGTTCTTC.

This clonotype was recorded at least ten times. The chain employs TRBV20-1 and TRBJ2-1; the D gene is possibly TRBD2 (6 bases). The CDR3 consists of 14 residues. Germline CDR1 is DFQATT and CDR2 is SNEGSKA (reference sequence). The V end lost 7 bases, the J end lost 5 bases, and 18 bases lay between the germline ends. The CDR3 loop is CSVTGTLKDNEQFF. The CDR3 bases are TGCAGTGTTACCGGGACTCTCAAAGACAATGAGCAGTTCTTC.

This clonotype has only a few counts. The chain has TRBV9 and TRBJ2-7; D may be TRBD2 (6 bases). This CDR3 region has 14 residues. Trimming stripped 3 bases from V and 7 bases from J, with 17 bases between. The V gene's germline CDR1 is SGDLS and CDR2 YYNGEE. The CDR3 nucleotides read TGTGCCAGCAGCGGTGGCGGGGCGATGGGGGAGCAGTACTTC. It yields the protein CASSGGGAMGEQYF.

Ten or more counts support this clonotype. CDR3 sequence reads: CSVGRKMQETQYF. The CDR3 bases are TGCAGCGTTGGGCGTAAGATGCAAGAGACCCAGTACTTC. This rearrangement joins TRBV29-1 to TRBJ2-5; D not certain. CDR1 and CDR2 from the germline V gene are SQVTM and ANQGSEA. The CDR3 sequence is 13 residues long. V was cut by 4 bases and J by 2 bases, with 11 bases left in between.

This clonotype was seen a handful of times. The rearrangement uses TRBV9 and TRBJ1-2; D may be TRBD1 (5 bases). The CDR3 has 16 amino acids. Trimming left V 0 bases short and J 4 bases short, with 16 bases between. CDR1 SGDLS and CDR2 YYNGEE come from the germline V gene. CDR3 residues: CASSVEDWQGPYGYTF. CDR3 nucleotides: TGTGCCAGCAGCGTAGAGGATTGGCAGGGCCCCTATGGCTACACCTTC.

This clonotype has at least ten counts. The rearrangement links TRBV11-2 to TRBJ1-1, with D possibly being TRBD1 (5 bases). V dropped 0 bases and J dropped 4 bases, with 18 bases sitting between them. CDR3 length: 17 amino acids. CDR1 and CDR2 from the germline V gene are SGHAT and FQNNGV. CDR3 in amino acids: CASSLDLSGRLITEAFF. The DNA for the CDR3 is TGTGCCAGCAGCTTAGACCTGTCAGGGCGGTTGATCACTGAAGCTTTCTTT.

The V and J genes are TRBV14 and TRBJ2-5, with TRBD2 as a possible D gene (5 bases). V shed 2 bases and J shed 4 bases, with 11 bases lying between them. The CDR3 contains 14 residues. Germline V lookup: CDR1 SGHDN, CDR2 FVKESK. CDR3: CASSQNFAGETQYF. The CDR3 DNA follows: TGTGCCAGCAGCCAAAATTTCGCGGGAGAGACCCAGTACTTC.

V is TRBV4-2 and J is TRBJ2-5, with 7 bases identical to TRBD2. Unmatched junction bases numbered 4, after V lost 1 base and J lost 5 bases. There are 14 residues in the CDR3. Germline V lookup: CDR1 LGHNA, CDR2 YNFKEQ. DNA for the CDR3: TGTGCCAGCAGCCAAGGAGGGCGGGAGGAGACCCAGTACTTC. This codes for CASSQGGREETQYF.

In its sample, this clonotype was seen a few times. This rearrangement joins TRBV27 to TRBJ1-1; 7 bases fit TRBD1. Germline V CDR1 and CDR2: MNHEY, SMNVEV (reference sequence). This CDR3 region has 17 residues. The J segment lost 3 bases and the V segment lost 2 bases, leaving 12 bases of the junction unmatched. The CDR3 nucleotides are TGTGCCAGCAGTTTACTATCGACAGGGTGGTTGGACACTGAAGCTTTCTTT. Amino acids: CASSLLSTGWLDTEAFF.

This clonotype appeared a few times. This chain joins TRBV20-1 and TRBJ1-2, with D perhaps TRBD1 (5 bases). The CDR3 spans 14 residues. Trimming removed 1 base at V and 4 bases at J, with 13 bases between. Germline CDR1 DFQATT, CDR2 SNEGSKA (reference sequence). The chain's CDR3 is CSARGDSRFYGYTF. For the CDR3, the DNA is TGCAGTGCTAGAGGGGACTCACGATTCTATGGCTACACCTTC.

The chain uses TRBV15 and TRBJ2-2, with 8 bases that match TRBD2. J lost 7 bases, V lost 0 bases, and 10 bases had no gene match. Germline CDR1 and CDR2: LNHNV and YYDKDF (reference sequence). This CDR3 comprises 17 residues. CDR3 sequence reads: CATSRDLSGLAGGELFF. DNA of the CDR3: TGTGCCACCAGCAGAGATCTCTCAGGGCTAGCGGGCGGGGAGCTGTTTTTT. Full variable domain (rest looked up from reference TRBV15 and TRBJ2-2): DAMVIQNPRYQVTQFGKPVTLSCSQTLNHNVMYWYQQKSSQAPKLLFHYYDKDFNNEADTPDNFQSRRPNTSFCFLDIRSPGLGDTAMYLCATSRDLSGLAGGELFFGEGSRLTVL.

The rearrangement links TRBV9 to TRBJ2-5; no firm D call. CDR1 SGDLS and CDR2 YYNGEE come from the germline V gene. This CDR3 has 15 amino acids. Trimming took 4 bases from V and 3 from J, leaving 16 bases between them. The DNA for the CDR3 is TGTGCCAGCAGCCCCTCGACGGAGTTCAAAGAGACCCAGTACTTC. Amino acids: CASSPSTEFKETQYF.

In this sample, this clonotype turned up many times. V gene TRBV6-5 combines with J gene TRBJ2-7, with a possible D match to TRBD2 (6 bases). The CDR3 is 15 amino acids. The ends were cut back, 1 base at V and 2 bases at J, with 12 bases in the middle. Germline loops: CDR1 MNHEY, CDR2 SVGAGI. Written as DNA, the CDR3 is TGTGCCAGCAGTTACTACGGGAGACATACCTACGAGCAGTACTTC. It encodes CASSYYGRHTYEQYF.

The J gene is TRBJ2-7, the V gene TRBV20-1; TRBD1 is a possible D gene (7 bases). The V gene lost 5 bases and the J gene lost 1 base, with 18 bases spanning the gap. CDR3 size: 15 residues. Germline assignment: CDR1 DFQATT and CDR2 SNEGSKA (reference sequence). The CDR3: CSADGGGGYSYEQYF. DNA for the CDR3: TGCAGTGCTGATGGCGGAGGGGGCTATTCCTACGAGCAGTACTTC.

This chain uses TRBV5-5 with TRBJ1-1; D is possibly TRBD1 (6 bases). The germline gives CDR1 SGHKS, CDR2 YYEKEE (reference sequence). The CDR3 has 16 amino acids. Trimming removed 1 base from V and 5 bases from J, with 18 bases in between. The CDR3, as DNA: TGTGCCAGCAGCTTGACTCCGGGCCAGGGGCGGACTGAAGCTTTCTTT. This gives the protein CASSLTPGQGRTEAFF.

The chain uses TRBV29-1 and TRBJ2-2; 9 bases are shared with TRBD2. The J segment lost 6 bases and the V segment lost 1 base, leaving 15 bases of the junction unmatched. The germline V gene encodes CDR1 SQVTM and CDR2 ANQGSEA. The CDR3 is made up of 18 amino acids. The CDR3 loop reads CSVEGILAGTSRPGELFF. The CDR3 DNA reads TGCAGCGTTGAAGGCATACTAGCGGGTACCTCTCGCCCCGGGGAGCTGTTTTTT.